This TCR beta chain was sequenced during a study of cytomegalovirus exposure and HLA in healthy donors. Whole-study findings and limits: Among immune exposure information, only CMV serostatus was available. Segments of the TCR beta V type were, in most cases, productive about 87% or about 30% of the time in an earlier analysis.

Use of 60 Vbeta and 13 Jbeta primers characterized the PCR. Some clones are missing from TCRdb's copy, which holds only in-frame ones; the method was immunoSEQ multiplex PCR. Of roughly 90,000 clones detected, 82% appear once; the ten largest clones hold nearly 3.5%. For this clone: The target antigen is unknown.

V lost 3 bases, J lost 8 bases, and 13 bases lay in between. The CDR3 runs 13 residues. CDR1 and CDR2 from the germline V gene are KGHSH and LQKENI. Source material: PBMCs. The chain employs TRBV18 and TRBJ1-2, with D unclear. The receptor comes from a man aged 25-40 years in good health and CMV-seropositive. CDR3 residues: CASSPRGEDGYTF. The CDR3 nucleotides are TGTGCCAGCTCACCTCGCGGGGAGGACGGCTACACCTTC. The full variable domain, with the rest looked up from reference TRBV18 and TRBJ1-2, is NAGVMQNPRHLVRRRGQEARLRCSPMKGHSHVYWYRQLPEEGLKFMVYLQKENIIDESGMPKERFSAEFPKEGPSILRIQQVVRGDSAAYFCASSPRGEDGYTFGSGTRLTVV.